This T cell receptor (beta chain) was profiled in a study of shared clonotypes between healthy human individuals. Looking at the study overall: Two female and a few male donors aged 18 to 49 were enrolled. Overall study findings and caveats: For sorted subsets, rarefaction showed incomplete sequencing despite large depth. Estimated richness was generally greater in naive than memory subsets.

Sorted-subset replicate PCRs used 200 ng DNA, roughly 28,000 T cell genomes. Assay: immunoSEQ multiplex PCR; the TCRdb copy retains only in-frame clones and omits some. The sample contains about 1 million clones, approximately 76% of which appear only once. Points on this clone: Its cognate antigen is unknown.

The receptor was derived from a man aged 18 to 29 in good health. The material sequenced was memory CD4+ T cells sorted from blood. Subset denoted: CD45RA-negative fraction.

CDR3 nucleotide sequence: TGTGCCAGCTCACCGTCGGAGAATCAGCCCCAGCATTTT. Encoded protein: CASSPSENQPQHF. The chain combines TRBV18 with TRBJ1-5; no reliable D call. The length of the CDR3 is 13 residues. Trimming removed 3 bases from V and 4 bases from J, with 7 bases in between. Germline CDR1 reads KGHSH; CDR2 reads LQKENI. Filled out from reference TRBV18 and TRBJ1-5, the complete variable domain reads NAGVMQNPRHLVRRRGQEARLRCSPMKGHSHVYWYRQLPEEGLKFMVYLQKENIIDESGMPKERFSAEFPKEGPSILRIQQVVRGDSAAYFCASSPSENQPQHFGDGTRLSIL.